The present entry profiles one T cell receptor beta chain with its context. The germline V gene has CDR1 LNHDA and CDR2 SQIVND (reference sequence). V lost 5 bases and J 0 bases, leaving 13 bases between the germline ends. This CDR3 comprises 15 residues. Authors' data handling: Amplification from reference gene primers served as the basis for estimated nucleated cell counts. Profiling relied on immunoSEQ multiplex PCR, and the TCRdb table lists in-frame clones only, not all of them. V and J calls and clone size are copied from that table; D and trimming were computed from the DNA. The sample lists about 220,000 clones; about four fifths were seen once. The data derive from a study of blood T cell repertoires in COVID-19. On the study more broadly: Both acute and convalescent COVID-19 samples were obtained from the United States, Italy and Spain. PBMCs, B-cell-depleted T cells, or T cells provided the cDNA or gDNA that made up the material.

The sample consisted of peripheral blood. The chain couples TRBV19 to TRBJ1-1; no definite D call. The TCR sequence derives from a woman between 45 and 65 years old with acute or convalescent COVID-19. The CDR3 reads CASSSGRGMNTEAFF. Written as DNA, the CDR3 is TGTGCCAGTAGTTCCGGTAGAGGAATGAACACTGAAGCTTTCTTT.